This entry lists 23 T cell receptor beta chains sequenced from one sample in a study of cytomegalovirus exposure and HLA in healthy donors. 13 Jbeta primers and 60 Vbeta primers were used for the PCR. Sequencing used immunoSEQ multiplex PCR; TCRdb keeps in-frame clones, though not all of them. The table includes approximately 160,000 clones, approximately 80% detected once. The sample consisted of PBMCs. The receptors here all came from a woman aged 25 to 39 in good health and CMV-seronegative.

CDR3 nucleotides: TGTGCCAGCAGTGGATTACAGGGCCAGCCCCAGCATTTT. It codes for CASSGLQGQPQHF. The J gene is TRBJ1-5, the V gene TRBV2; tentative D call: TRBD1 (6 bases). The CDR3 loop spans 13 amino acids. Per germline, CDR1 SNHLY and CDR2 FYNNEI. The V and J ends lost 4 bases and 7 bases respectively, with 11 bases between them.

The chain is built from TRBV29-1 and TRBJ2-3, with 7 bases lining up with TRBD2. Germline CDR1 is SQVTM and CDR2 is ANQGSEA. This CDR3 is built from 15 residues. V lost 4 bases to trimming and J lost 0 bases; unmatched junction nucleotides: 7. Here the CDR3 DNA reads TGCAGCGTTGGGTGGGACTACCTAAGCACAGATACGCAGTATTTT. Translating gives CSVGWDYLSTDTQYF.

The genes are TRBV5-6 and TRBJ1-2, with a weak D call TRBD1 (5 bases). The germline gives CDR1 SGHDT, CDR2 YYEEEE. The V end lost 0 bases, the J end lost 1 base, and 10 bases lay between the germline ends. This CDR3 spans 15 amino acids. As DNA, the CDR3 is TGTGCCAGCAGCTTGGTAGGCAGGGATAACTATGGCTACACCTTC. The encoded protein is CASSLVGRDNYGYTF.

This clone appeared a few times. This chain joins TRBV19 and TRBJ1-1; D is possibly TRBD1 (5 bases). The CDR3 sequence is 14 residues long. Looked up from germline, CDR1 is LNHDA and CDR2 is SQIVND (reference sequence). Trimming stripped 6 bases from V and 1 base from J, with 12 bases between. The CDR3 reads CASSSTARNTEAFF. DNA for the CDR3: TGTGCCAGTAGCTCGACAGCGAGGAACACTGAAGCTTTCTTT.

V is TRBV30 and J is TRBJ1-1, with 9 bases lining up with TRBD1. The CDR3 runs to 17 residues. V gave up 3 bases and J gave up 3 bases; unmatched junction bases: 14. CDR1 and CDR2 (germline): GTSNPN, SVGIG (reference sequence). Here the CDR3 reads CAWRVRDRDLLYTEAFF. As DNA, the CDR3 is TGTGCCTGGAGGGTAAGGGACAGGGACCTTTTGTACACTGAAGCTTTCTTT.

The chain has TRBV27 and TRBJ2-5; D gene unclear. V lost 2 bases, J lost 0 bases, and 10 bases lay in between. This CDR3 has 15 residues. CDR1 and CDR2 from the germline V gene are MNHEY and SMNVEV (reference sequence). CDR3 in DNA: TGTGCCAGCAGTTTAGGGCTACGGAACCAAGAGACCCAGTACTTC. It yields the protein CASSLGLRNQETQYF.

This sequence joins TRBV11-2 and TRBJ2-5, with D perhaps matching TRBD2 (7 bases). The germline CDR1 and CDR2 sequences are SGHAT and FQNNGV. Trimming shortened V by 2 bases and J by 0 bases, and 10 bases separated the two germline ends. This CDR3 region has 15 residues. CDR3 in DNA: TGTGCCAGCAGCTTAAGGGGGGGGTACCAAGAGACCCAGTACTTC. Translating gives CASSLRGGYQETQYF.

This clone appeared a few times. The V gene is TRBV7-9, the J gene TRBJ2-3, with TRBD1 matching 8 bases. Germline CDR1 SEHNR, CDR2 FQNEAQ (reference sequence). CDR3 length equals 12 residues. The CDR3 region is CSWGQESSTQYF. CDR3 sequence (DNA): TGTTCCTGGGGACAGGAAAGCAGTACGCAGTATTTT. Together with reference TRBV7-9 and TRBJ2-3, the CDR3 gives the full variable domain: DTGVSQNPRHKITKRGQNVTFRCDPISEHNRLYWYRQTLGQGPEFLTYFQNEAQLEKSRLLSDRFSAERPKGSFSTLEIQRTEQGDSAMYLCSWGQESSTQYFGPGTRLTVL.

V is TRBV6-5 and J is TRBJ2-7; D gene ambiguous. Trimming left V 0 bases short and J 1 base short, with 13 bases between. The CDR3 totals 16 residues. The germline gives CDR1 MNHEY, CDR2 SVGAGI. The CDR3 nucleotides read TGTGCCAGCAGTTACTCGAGTGGGTTGAGGTCCTACGAGCAGTACTTC. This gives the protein CASSYSSGLRSYEQYF.

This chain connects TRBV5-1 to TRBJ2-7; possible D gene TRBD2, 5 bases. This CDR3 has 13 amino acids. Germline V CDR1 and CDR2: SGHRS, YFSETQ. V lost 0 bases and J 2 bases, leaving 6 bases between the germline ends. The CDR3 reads CASSLDGTYEQYF. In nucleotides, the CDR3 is TGCGCCAGCAGCTTGGACGGGACCTACGAGCAGTACTTC. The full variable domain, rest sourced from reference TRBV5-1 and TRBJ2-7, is KAGVTQTPRYLIKTRGQQVTLSCSPISGHRSVSWYQQTPGQGLQFLFEYFSETQRNKGNFPGRFSGRQFSNSRSEMNVSTLELGDSALYLCASSLDGTYEQYFGPGTRLTVT.

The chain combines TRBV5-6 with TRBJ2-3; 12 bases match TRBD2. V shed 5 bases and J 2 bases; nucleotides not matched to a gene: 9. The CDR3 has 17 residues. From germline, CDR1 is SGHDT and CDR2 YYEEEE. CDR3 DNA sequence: TGTGCCAGCAGAGCTCTCGGACTAGCGGGGCACACAGATACGCAGTATTTT. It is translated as CASRALGLAGHTDTQYF.

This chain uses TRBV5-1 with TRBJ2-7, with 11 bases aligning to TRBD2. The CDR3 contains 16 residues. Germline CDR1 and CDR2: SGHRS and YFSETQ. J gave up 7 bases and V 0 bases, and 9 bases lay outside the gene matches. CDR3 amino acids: CASSLVGSGGAWEQYF. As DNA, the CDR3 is TGCGCCAGCAGCTTGGTCGGTAGCGGGGGGGCCTGGGAGCAGTACTTC.

CDR3 in DNA: TGTGCCAGTAGTATTGCACAGGGGTTGGGCTATGGCTACACCTTC. It yields the protein CASSIAQGLGYGYTF. The chain carries TRBV19 and TRBJ1-2; 7 bases agree with TRBD1. V lost 3 bases, J lost 4 bases, and 8 bases stayed unmatched. Germline CDR1 is LNHDA and CDR2 is SQIVND (reference sequence). This CDR3 has 15 residues.

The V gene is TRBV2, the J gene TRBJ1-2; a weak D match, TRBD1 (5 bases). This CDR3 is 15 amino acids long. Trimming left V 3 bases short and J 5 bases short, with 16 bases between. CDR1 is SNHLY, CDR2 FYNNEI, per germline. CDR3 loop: CASSEMGQGGYGYTF. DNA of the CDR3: TGTGCCAGCAGTGAGATGGGGCAGGGTGGGTATGGCTACACCTTC.

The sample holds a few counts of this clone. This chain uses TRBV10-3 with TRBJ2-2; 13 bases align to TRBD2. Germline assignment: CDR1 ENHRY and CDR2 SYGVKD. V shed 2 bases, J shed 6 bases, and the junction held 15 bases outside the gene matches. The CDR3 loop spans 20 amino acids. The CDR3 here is CAISEQGLAGDPSNAGELFF. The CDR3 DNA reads TGTGCCATCAGTGAGCAAGGACTAGCGGGAGATCCCTCAAACGCCGGGGAGCTGTTTTTT.

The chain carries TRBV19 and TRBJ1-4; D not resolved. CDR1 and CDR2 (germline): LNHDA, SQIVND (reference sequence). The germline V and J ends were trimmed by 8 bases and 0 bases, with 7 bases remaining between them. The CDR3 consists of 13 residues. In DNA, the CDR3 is TGTGCCAGTTCAGAGGCAACTAATGAAAAACTGTTTTTT. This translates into CASSEATNEKLFF.

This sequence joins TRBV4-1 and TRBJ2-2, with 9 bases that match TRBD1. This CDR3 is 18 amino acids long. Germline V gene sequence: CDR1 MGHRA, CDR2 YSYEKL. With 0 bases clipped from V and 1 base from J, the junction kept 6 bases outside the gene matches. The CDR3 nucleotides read TGCGCCAGCAGCCAAGATCTACAGGGGGCGCAGAACACCGGGGAGCTGTTTTTT. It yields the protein CASSQDLQGAQNTGELFF.

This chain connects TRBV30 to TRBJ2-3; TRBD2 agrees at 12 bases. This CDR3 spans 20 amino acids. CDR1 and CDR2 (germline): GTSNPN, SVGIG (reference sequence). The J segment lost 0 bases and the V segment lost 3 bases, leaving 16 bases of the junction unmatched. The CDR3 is CAWSRWTSGNWERSTDTQYF. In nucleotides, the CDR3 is TGTGCCTGGAGCCGATGGACTAGCGGGAACTGGGAGCGGAGCACAGATACGCAGTATTTT.

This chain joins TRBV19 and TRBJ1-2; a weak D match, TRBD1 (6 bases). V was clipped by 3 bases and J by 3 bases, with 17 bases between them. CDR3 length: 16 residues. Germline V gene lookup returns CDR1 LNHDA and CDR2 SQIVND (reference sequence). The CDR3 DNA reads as TGTGCCAGTAGTATGAGTGCGGGGGCGAAACACTATGGCTACACCTTC. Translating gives CASSMSAGAKHYGYTF.

CDR3 protein: CASRGPGLAGVDTQYF. The DNA of the CDR3 is TGTGCCAGCAGAGGACCGGGACTAGCGGGGGTAGATACGCAGTATTTT. The chain joins TRBV27 to TRBJ2-3; 14 bases fit TRBD2. V trimming: 6 bases; J trimming: 5 bases; junction bases outside the gene matches: 7. The CDR3 runs 16 residues. The V gene's germline CDR1 is MNHEY and CDR2 SMNVEV (reference sequence).

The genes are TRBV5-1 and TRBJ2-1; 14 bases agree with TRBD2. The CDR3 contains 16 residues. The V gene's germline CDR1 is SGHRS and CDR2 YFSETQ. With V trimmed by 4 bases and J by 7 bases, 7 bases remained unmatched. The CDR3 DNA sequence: TGCGCCAGCAGCCCCTGGACTAGCGGGGGGATGAATGAGCAGTTCTTC. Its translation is CASSPWTSGGMNEQFF.

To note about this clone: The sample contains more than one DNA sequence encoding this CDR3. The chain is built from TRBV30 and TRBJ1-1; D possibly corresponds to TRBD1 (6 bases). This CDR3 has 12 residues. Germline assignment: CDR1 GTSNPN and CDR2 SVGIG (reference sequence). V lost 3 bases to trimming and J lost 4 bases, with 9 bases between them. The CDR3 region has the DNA TGTGCCTGGAGAGGGGGGGGCACTGAAGCTTTCTTT. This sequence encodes CAWRGGGTEAFF.

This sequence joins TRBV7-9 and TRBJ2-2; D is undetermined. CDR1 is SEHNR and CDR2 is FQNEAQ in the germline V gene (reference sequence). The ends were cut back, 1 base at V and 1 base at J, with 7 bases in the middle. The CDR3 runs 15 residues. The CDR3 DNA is TGTGCCAGCAGCTTAGGGTCGGTGAACACCGGGGAGCTGTTTTTT. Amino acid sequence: CASSLGSVNTGELFF. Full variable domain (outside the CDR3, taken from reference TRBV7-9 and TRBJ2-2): DTGVSQNPRHKITKRGQNVTFRCDPISEHNRLYWYRQTLGQGPEFLTYFQNEAQLEKSRLLSDRFSAERPKGSFSTLEIQRTEQGDSAMYLCASSLGSVNTGELFFGEGSRLTVL.